The clone carrying this T cell receptor (beta chain) was picked up many times. Its antigen remains unidentified. The CDR3 is 13 amino acids. The germline CDR1 and CDR2 sequences are SQVTM and ANQGSEA. The germline V and J ends were trimmed by 7 bases and 8 bases, with 17 bases remaining between them. These data come from a study of T-cell reconstitution after alpha-beta-depleted transplantation in children. The study's findings and limits: Surviving recipient T cells and intrathymic progenitors accounted for some patients' high TCRbeta diversity at day 60. One year post-transplant, T-cell counts and diversity were largely derived from T cells produced anew. Reported findings indicate that, about two months after transplant, alpha-beta T cells came from several hundred expanded clones, which were derived from non-depleted graft cells.

For TCRbeta, the library was prepared with unique molecular identifiers. TCRdb re-analysed the PCR reads in MiXCR, keeping a single row per CDR3 protein. The top ten clones hold approximately 5% of a sample with hundreds of thousands of distinct CDR3 sequences, roughly 16% of them seen once. The sequence was collected from a male patient under 18 who had a stem cell transplant for acute lymphoblastic leukemia, so the T cells may come from the graft donor. The chain recombines TRBV29-1 with TRBJ1-4; D is unclear. The sample here was PBMCs, mostly from graft donor cells, taken 360 days after TCRalphabeta/CD19-depleted stem cell transplant. CDR3 in amino acids: CSAAAHAGEKLFF. The CDR3 bases are TGCAGCGCCGCCGCACACGCGGGGGAAAAACTGTTTTTT. Using reference TRBV29-1 and TRBJ1-4 for the parts outside the CDR3, the full variable domain is SAVISQKPSRDICQRGTSLTIQCQVDSQVTMMFWYRQQPGQSLTLIATANQGSEATYESGFVIDKFPISRPNLTFSTLTVSNMSPEDSSIYLCSAAAHAGEKLFFGSGTQLSVL.